Presented here are 20 T cell receptor beta chains from one specimen sequenced in a study of cytomegalovirus exposure and HLA in healthy donors. The PCR employed 60 Vbeta primers together with 13 Jbeta primers. Here immunoSEQ multiplex PCR was the method, and the copy in TCRdb shows in-frame clones only, minus some. The sample has fewer than 110,000 clones; around 78% are singletons. Material for sequencing was PBMCs. These receptor sequences come from a man between 25 and 39 years old in good health and CMV-seronegative.

The gene calls are TRBV30 and TRBJ1-1; D not resolved. With 5 bases removed from V and 5 bases from J, the gap between germline ends came to 12 bases. The CDR3 is 12 residues long. From germline, CDR1 is GTSNPN and CDR2 SVGIG (reference sequence). In DNA form, the CDR3 reads TGTGCCTGGGGAGGCAAAGGAACTGAAGCTTTCTTT. Translating gives CAWGGKGTEAFF.

V and J are TRBV15 and TRBJ2-5; D may be TRBD1 (6 bases). Deletions cut 1 base from V and 0 bases from J, with 18 bases between. Per the germline V gene, CDR1 is LNHNV and CDR2 is YYDKDF (reference sequence). The CDR3 is made up of 18 amino acids. The CDR3 region has the DNA TGTGCCACCAGCAGAGGCTCCCACGGGCGACAGGACCAAGAGACCCAGTACTTC. Translation gives CATSRGSHGRQDQETQYF.

This clone was seen a single time. The chain carries TRBV14 and TRBJ2-2; TRBD1 aligns across 9 bases. The V gene's germline CDR1 is SGHDN and CDR2 FVKESK. CDR3 length: 17 amino acids. With 1 base clipped from V and 4 bases from J, the junction kept 7 bases outside the gene matches. The DNA for the CDR3 is TGTGCCAGCAGCCAAGGGAGGACAGGGGCGGCCACCGGGGAGCTGTTTTTT. Amino acids: CASSQGRTGAATGELFF.

The rearrangement joins TRBV28 to TRBJ2-3, with 9 bases aligning to TRBD2. The CDR3 totals 16 residues. Germline CDR1 reads MDHEN; CDR2 reads SYDVKM. Trimming cost V 4 bases and J 6 bases; bases outside gene matches: 11. Here the CDR3 DNA reads TGTGCCAGCAGTTCCAACTTGCGGGGGGGCCCCGATACGCAGTATTTT. This sequence encodes CASSSNLRGGPDTQYF.

This clone has a single count. This rearrangement joins TRBV4-1 to TRBJ2-2; 7 bases line up with TRBD1. CDR3 size: 15 residues. Trimming at V came to 1 base and at J to 4 bases, leaving 3 bases not matched to a gene. Germline loops: CDR1 MGHRA, CDR2 YSYEKL. The DNA for the CDR3 is TGCGCCAGCAGCCAAGGCACAGGGGCCACCGGGGAGCTGTTTTTT. Translation gives CASSQGTGATGELFF.

The chain is built from TRBV6-1 and TRBJ1-4; 7 positions match TRBD1. Germline values: CDR1 MNHNS, CDR2 SASEGT. The CDR3 totals 16 residues. V dropped 2 bases and J dropped 6; count of bases not matched to a gene: 9. DNA of the CDR3: TGTGCCAGCAGTGAAAACGTAGGGCAGGGGGATGAAAAACTGTTTTTT. This sequence encodes CASSENVGQGDEKLFF.

The count of this clone is one. V and J are TRBV5-4 and TRBJ2-2; 9 bases are shared with TRBD2. This CDR3 is 17 amino acids long. Per the germline V gene, CDR1 is SGHNT and CDR2 is YYREEE (reference sequence). Trimming took 0 bases from V and 5 from J; bases not matched to a gene: 8. CDR3: CASSLGFVRGGTGELFF. CDR3 in DNA: TGTGCCAGCAGCTTGGGATTCGTGCGGGGGGGGACCGGGGAGCTGTTTTTT.

This clone occurred once. The CDR3 region is CASSSSSETGIIQYF. In nucleotides, the CDR3 is TGTGCCAGCAGCTCCTCTTCCGAGACAGGGATCATTCAGTACTTC. The chain employs TRBV7-9 and TRBJ2-4; 7 bases map to TRBD1. V lost 4 bases to trimming and J lost 9 bases; unmatched junction nucleotides: 12. The CDR3 totals 15 residues. Looked up from germline, CDR1 is SEHNR and CDR2 is FQNEAQ (reference sequence).

The genes are TRBV7-9 and TRBJ1-1; D gene ambiguous. The germline CDR1 and CDR2 sequences are SEHNR and FQNEAQ (reference sequence). The V end lost 3 bases, the J end lost 1 base, and 9 bases lay between the germline ends. CDR3 length: 14 amino acids. This CDR3 is CASSFSGQNTEAFF. CDR3 nucleotide sequence: TGTGCCAGCAGCTTCAGCGGGCAGAACACTGAAGCTTTCTTT.

The chain joins TRBV6-1 to TRBJ1-5, with no clear D. The CDR3 runs to 15 residues. Per germline, CDR1 MNHNS and CDR2 SASEGT. V was clipped by 1 base and J by 2 bases, with 9 bases between them. The CDR3 DNA reads as TGTGCCAGCAGTGAAGGGGTTCGGGGCAATCAGCCCCAGCATTTT. It encodes CASSEGVRGNQPQHF.

In this sample, this clone turned up a few times. In DNA form, the CDR3 reads TGTGCCAGCAGCCCCGAGGTCGGCTATGGCTACACCTTC. Its protein is CASSPEVGYGYTF. This rearrangement joins TRBV11-2 to TRBJ1-2; D is uncertain. The CDR3 loop spans 13 amino acids. Per the germline V gene, CDR1 is SGHAT and CDR2 is FQNNGV. V shed 5 bases and J shed 4 bases, with 11 bases lying between them.

This chain uses TRBV12-1 with TRBJ2-5; TRBD2 reflects the table's D call only, with no check against the DNA. TRBV12-1 is a listed pseudogene. This CDR3 comprises 19 residues. The CDR3 loop is CASSSKPPLSGTKGETQYF. The CDR3 coding sequence is TGTGCCAGCAGCTCCAAGCCCCCGCTTAGCGGGACGAAAGGAGAGACCCAGTACTTC.

The chain combines TRBV7-6 with TRBJ2-5; 8 nucleotides line up with TRBD2. The V segment lost 5 bases and the J segment 1 base; nucleotides outside the gene matches: 9. CDR3 size: 16 residues. Germline-derived CDR1 and CDR2 are SGHVS and FNYEAQ. CDR3 in DNA: TGTGCCAGCAGCCTCATGGGAGCGGGGGCCCAAGAGACCCAGTACTTC. Translating gives CASSLMGAGAQETQYF.

This chain connects TRBV29-1 to TRBJ2-3; 7 nucleotides align to TRBD2. The CDR3 has 14 amino acids. Germline CDR1 is SQVTM and CDR2 is ANQGSEA. Losses at the gene ends were 0 bases for V and 3 bases for J; bases not matched to a gene: 3. DNA of the CDR3: TGCAGCGTTGAAGATTGGGGGGGAACAGATACGCAGTATTTT. Its translation is CSVEDWGGTDTQYF.

The V and J genes are TRBV7-3 and TRBJ2-3; D is uncertain. V lost 7 bases and J 2 bases, leaving 10 bases between the germline ends. CDR3 length: 13 residues. Germline CDR1 SGHTA, CDR2 FQGTGA. CDR3 DNA sequence: TGTGCCAGCACCCAGAACCCCACAGATACGCAGTATTTT. Translated: CASTQNPTDTQYF.

J is TRBJ2-2 and V is TRBV5-1; TRBD1 is a possible D gene (6 bases). CDR3 length: 15 residues. The germline gives CDR1 SGHRS, CDR2 YFSETQ. Trimming removed 0 bases at V and 4 bases at J, with 10 bases between. CDR3 DNA: TGCGCCAGCAGCTTGGGACAGGCAGGCACCGGGGAGCTGTTTTTT. Translation: CASSLGQAGTGELFF.

This sequence joins TRBV10-1 and TRBJ2-2; 8 bases line up with TRBD2. Unmatched junction bases numbered 5, after V lost 4 bases and J lost 4 bases. Germline-derived CDR1 and CDR2 are WNHNN and SYGVQD (reference sequence). The CDR3 is 15 amino acids. CDR3 region: CASSGSGSGTGELFF. CDR3 sequence (DNA): TGCGCCAGCAGTGGGAGCGGGAGTGGCACCGGGGAGCTGTTTTTT.

The chain links TRBV5-1 to TRBJ1-1, with 7 bases aligning to TRBD1. Trimming took 4 bases from V and 3 from J; bases not matched to a gene: 12. The germline V gene encodes CDR1 SGHRS and CDR2 YFSETQ. The CDR3 spans 16 residues. For the CDR3, the DNA is TGCGCCAGCAGCCCCCGACAGGGTGGCCTATACACTGAAGCTTTCTTT. Encoded protein: CASSPRQGGLYTEAFF. Variable domain in full (rest from reference TRBV5-1 and TRBJ1-1): KAGVTQTPRYLIKTRGQQVTLSCSPISGHRSVSWYQQTPGQGLQFLFEYFSETQRNKGNFPGRFSGRQFSNSRSEMNVSTLELGDSALYLCASSPRQGGLYTEAFFGQGTRLTVV.

The chain links TRBV28 to TRBJ1-4; D gene ambiguous. The V gene lost 3 bases and the J gene lost 8 bases, with 19 bases spanning the gap. CDR3 size: 16 residues. Germline V gene lookup returns CDR1 MDHEN and CDR2 SYDVKM. CDR3 amino acids: CASSFLGSSKGEKLFF. CDR3 DNA: TGTGCCAGCAGTTTCCTCGGGTCCTCGAAAGGAGAAAAACTGTTTTTT.

The V and J genes are TRBV4-1 and TRBJ2-4; TRBD2 matches 8 bases. Trimming took 0 bases from V and 2 from J; bases not matched to a gene: 9. The CDR3 runs to 18 residues. Per the germline V gene, CDR1 is MGHRA and CDR2 is YSYEKL. The CDR3 DNA sequence: TGCGCCAGCAGCCAAGATTATATTCGGGGGGGGTCCAAAAACATTCAGTACTTC. It codes for CASSQDYIRGGSKNIQYF.